The 23 T cell receptor beta chains below were found in one sample sequenced in a study of blood T cell repertoires in COVID-19. Clones were read by immunoSEQ multiplex PCR, and TCRdb kept only the in-frame ones, dropping some. The sample consists of about 180,000 clones, roughly 88% of them appearing once. Sequencing input: peripheral blood. The receptor set was obtained from a woman in her sixties or seventies with acute or convalescent COVID-19.

This chain connects TRBV24-1 to TRBJ2-5; 7 nucleotides line up with TRBD1. The V gene end was trimmed by 3 bases and the J gene end by 5 bases; junction bases not matched to a gene: 14. CDR1 KGHDR and CDR2 SFDVKD come from the germline V gene. The CDR3 has 17 amino acids. CDR3 coding DNA: TGTGCCACCAGTGATCCCCCCACCCGAGGGGGCGTGGAGACCCAGTACTTC. Protein: CATSDPPTRGGVETQYF.

The V gene is TRBV28, the J gene TRBJ1-2; 8 bases align to TRBD1. Germline CDR1 is MDHEN and CDR2 is SYDVKM. CDR3 length equals 14 residues. Unmatched junction bases numbered 8, after V lost 7 bases and J lost 4 bases. This CDR3 is CASTRGGQAYGYTF. The CDR3 DNA is TGTGCCAGCACCCGAGGGGGACAGGCCTATGGCTACACCTTC.

This clone occurred once. The chain links TRBV4-2 to TRBJ2-5, with D unclear. The CDR3 length is 15 residues. Looked up from germline, CDR1 is LGHNA and CDR2 is YNFKEQ. V gave up 1 base and J gave up 5 bases, with 14 bases separating them. The CDR3 loop reads CASSQAAAPGETQYF. The CDR3 nucleotides are TGTGCCAGCAGCCAAGCGGCGGCGCCTGGCGAGACCCAGTACTTC.

This chain connects TRBV7-8 to TRBJ1-3; maybe TRBD1 (6 bases). CDR1 and CDR2 from the germline V gene are SGHVS and FQNEAQ. Trimming removed 5 bases at V and 0 bases at J, with 14 bases between. CDR3 length equals 16 residues. The CDR3 reads CASSPTTGFSGNTIYF. In nucleotides, the CDR3 is TGTGCCAGCAGCCCAACCACAGGGTTCTCTGGAAACACCATATATTTT.

This clone was found a few times. This chain uses TRBV5-1 with TRBJ1-5; 7 bases line up with TRBD1. The J segment lost 3 bases and the V segment lost 4 bases, leaving 4 bases of the junction unmatched. CDR1 SGHRS and CDR2 YFSETQ come from the germline V gene. The CDR3 sequence is 14 residues long. The CDR3 region is CASSTGQANQPQHF. The CDR3, as DNA: TGCGCCAGCAGCACCGGACAGGCCAATCAGCCCCAGCATTTT.

The chain uses TRBV19 and TRBJ2-2; 10 bases are shared with TRBD1. CDR3 length: 17 residues. CDR1 is LNHDA and CDR2 is SQIVND in the germline V gene (reference sequence). The V segment lost 3 bases and the J segment 4 bases; nucleotides outside the gene matches: 8. The CDR3 DNA reads as TGTGCCAGTAGTATCGGGACAGGGGCTGTAGGCACCGGGGAGCTGTTTTTT. Its translation is CASSIGTGAVGTGELFF.

The rearrangement joins TRBV28 to TRBJ1-1; D unresolved. Germline V gene sequence: CDR1 MDHEN, CDR2 SYDVKM. This CDR3 contains 13 residues. V was shortened by 6 bases and J by 1 base, with 9 bases between the two germline ends. The CDR3 bases are TGTGCCAGCAGCGCGGGTCGGAACACTGAAGCTTTCTTT. Its protein product is CASSAGRNTEAFF. Together with reference TRBV28 and TRBJ1-1, the CDR3 gives the full variable domain: DVKVTQSSRYLVKRTGEKVFLECVQDMDHENMFWYRQDPGLGLRLIYFSYDVKMKEKGDIPEGYSVSREKKERFSLILESASTNQTSMYLCASSAGRNTEAFFGQGTRLTVV.

As concerns this clone: Within the sample, other DNA sequences also encode this same CDR3. V usage is TRBV19 and J usage is TRBJ2-7; D unresolved. The CDR3 contains 14 residues. V was clipped by 1 base and J by 0 bases, with 7 bases between them. CDR1 is LNHDA and CDR2 is SQIVND in the germline V gene (reference sequence). In nucleotides, the CDR3 is TGTGCCAGTAGTATAGTCGGTAGCTCCTACGAGCAGTACTTC. Residues: CASSIVGSSYEQYF.

A single count supports this clone. This sequence joins TRBV5-6 and TRBJ1-2, with 7 bases aligning to TRBD1. The germline gives CDR1 SGHDT, CDR2 YYEEEE. The CDR3 has 13 amino acids. V lost 2 bases and J lost 7; bases outside the gene matches: 5. The CDR3 coding sequence is TGTGCCAGCAGCTTAGGAGGGGGCGGTGGCTACACCTTC. Translated, it gives CASSLGGGGGYTF.

This sequence joins TRBV27 and TRBJ2-2, with a possible D match to TRBD2 (6 bases). Trimming removed 0 bases at V and 1 base at J, with 18 bases between. Germline CDR1 MNHEY, CDR2 SMNVEV (reference sequence). The CDR3 covers 19 residues. CDR3 bases: TGTGCCAGCAGTTTATCGTTCGTGAGACGGGGGAAGAACACCGGGGAGCTGTTTTTT. The encoded protein is CASSLSFVRRGKNTGELFF.

The chain has TRBV4-3 and TRBJ1-1, with 9 bases matching TRBD1. With 1 base clipped from V and 1 base from J, the junction kept 7 bases outside the gene matches. Germline CDR1 and CDR2: LGHNA and YSLEER. The CDR3 extends over 17 amino acids. The CDR3 DNA reads TGCGCCAGCAGCCAAGGCCCGGGACAGGGCCCGAACACTGAAGCTTTCTTT. Its translation: CASSQGPGQGPNTEAFF.

The V and J genes are TRBV7-9 and TRBJ2-7; D remains ambiguous. This CDR3 spans 11 amino acids. Germline-derived CDR1 and CDR2 are SEHNR and FQNEAQ (reference sequence). V gave up 5 bases and J gave up 2 bases, with 4 bases separating them. The CDR3, as DNA: TGTGCCAGCAGCGCAGCCTACGAGCAGTACTTC. Its protein is CASSAAYEQYF.

This chain joins TRBV6-6 and TRBJ2-7; 10 positions match TRBD2. This CDR3 is 14 amino acids long. V dropped 5 bases and J dropped 6; count of bases not matched to a gene: 7. From germline, CDR1 is MNHNY and CDR2 SVGAGI (reference sequence). CDR3 residues: CASSPSGGAGEQYF. CDR3 bases: TGTGCCAGCAGTCCCAGCGGGGGGGCGGGCGAGCAGTACTTC.

The chain carries TRBV5-1 and TRBJ1-2; 7 bases match TRBD1. There are 14 residues in the CDR3. Germline CDR1 and CDR2: SGHRS and YFSETQ. Trimming at V came to 0 bases and at J to 4 bases, leaving 3 bases not matched to a gene. This CDR3 reads CASSLETGVYGYTF. DNA for the CDR3: TGCGCCAGCAGCTTGGAAACAGGGGTCTATGGCTACACCTTC.

This rearrangement joins TRBV4-1 to TRBJ1-4, with D possibly TRBD1 on 5 matching bases. Trimming removed 0 bases from V and 8 bases from J, with 16 bases in between. The CDR3 consists of 16 residues. In germline, CDR1 is MGHRA, CDR2 YSYEKL. CDR3 DNA sequence: TGCGCCAGCAGCCAAGAGAATAGGGGAGGAAGCGAAAAACTGTTTTTT. Amino acid sequence: CASSQENRGGSEKLFF.

Remarks on this clone: One junction end disagrees with the germline gene, perhaps due to a read error. V usage is TRBV5-6 and J usage is TRBJ2-6, with 8 bases matching TRBD2. The V gene's germline CDR1 is SGHDT and CDR2 YYEEEE. CDR3 length equals 16 residues. The CDR3 sequence is CASSREGSSAANVLTF. CDR3 DNA: TGTGCCAGCAGCCGGGAGGGATCATCTGCGGCCAACGTCCTGACTTTC.

This clone showed up just once. V is TRBV18 and J is TRBJ2-7; 7 bases map to TRBD1. The CDR3 sequence is 12 residues long. The trim removed 4 bases at V and 7 bases at J, leaving 4 bases unmatched. Germline lookup yields CDR1 KGHSH and CDR2 LQKENI. The CDR3: CASSLQDREQYF. In DNA, the CDR3 is TGTGCCAGCTCACTCCAGGACAGGGAGCAGTACTTC.

The chain couples TRBV6-5 to TRBJ1-4, with TRBD1 as a possible D gene (6 bases). Trimming removed 8 bases at V and 4 bases at J, with 11 bases between. The CDR3 sequence is 13 residues long. Germline lookup yields CDR1 MNHEY and CDR2 SVGAGI. The CDR3 sequence is CASRRTDNEKLFF. The CDR3 DNA follows: TGTGCCAGCCGGAGGACAGATAATGAAAAACTGTTTTTT.

The chain joins TRBV30 to TRBJ2-1; TRBD2 matches at 11 bases. V was clipped by 3 bases and J by 7 bases; unmatched bases: 5. Germline-derived CDR1 and CDR2 are GTSNPN and SVGIG (reference sequence). The CDR3 loop spans 14 amino acids. In nucleotides, the CDR3 is TGTGCCTGGAGGTCTAGCGGGGGGAGGAATGAGCAGTTCTTC. As protein: CAWRSSGGRNEQFF.

The chain employs TRBV3-1 (or the pseudogene TRBV3-2) and TRBJ2-5; TRBD1 aligns across 9 bases. Germline V gives CDR1 LGHDT, CDR2 YNNKEL (reference sequence). The CDR3 runs 14 residues. With 3 bases clipped from V and 4 bases from J, the junction kept 3 bases outside the gene matches. For the CDR3, the DNA is TGTGCCAGCAGCCAGACAGGGGGAGGAGAGACCCAGTACTTC. It specifies CASSQTGGGETQYF.

The V call is TRBV24-1, the J call TRBJ2-3; D is perhaps TRBD1 (6 bases). The length of the CDR3 is 14 residues. Per germline, CDR1 KGHDR and CDR2 SFDVKD. The germline V and J ends were trimmed by 4 bases and 3 bases, with 10 bases remaining between them. The CDR3 DNA reads TGTGCCACCAGTGAGTTGGGGGCGACAGATACGCAGTATTTT. Its translation is CATSELGATDTQYF.

V gene TRBV29-1 combines with J gene TRBJ2-3; TRBD1 might be the D (7 bases). This CDR3 comprises 15 residues. Germline CDR1 reads SQVTM; CDR2 reads ANQGSEA. CDR3 DNA sequence: TGCGAGCGGGCGTTTGGGACAGTAAACACAGATACGCAGTATTTT. Amino acids: CERAFGTVNTDTQYF.

This chain links TRBV5-6 with TRBJ2-1; TRBD2 agrees at 11 bases. From germline, CDR1 is SGHDT and CDR2 YYEEEE. With 4 bases clipped from V and 12 bases from J, the junction kept 6 bases outside the gene matches. The CDR3 spans 13 residues. The CDR3, as DNA: TGTGCCAGCAGCATACTAGCGGGGGTTGTGCAGTTCTTC. Its protein is CASSILAGVVQFF.